These 3 T cell receptor beta chains originate from one sample sequenced in a study of cytomegalovirus exposure and HLA in healthy donors. The PCR employed 60 Vbeta primers together with 13 Jbeta primers. The method was immunoSEQ multiplex PCR; TCRdb's version includes in-frame clones alone and lacks a portion of them. The ten most abundant clones cover 0.65% to 0.9% of a sample with 150,000 to 200,000 clones. The source material was PBMCs. These receptors originate from a woman aged 18-29 years in good health and CMV-seropositive.

About this clone itself: Lacking the conserved final phenylalanine or tryptophan, this CDR3 likely reflects a read error. The DNA is omitted, as the CDR3 cannot be located on it reliably, and the CDR3 follows TCRdb's listing. The V call is TRBV5-6, the J call TRBJ2-7; the D segment call TRBD2 is taken from the table without a DNA check. CDR1 is SGHDT and CDR2 is YYEEEE in the germline V gene. The CDR3 is 13 amino acids long, termini counted. The CDR3 here is CASSASLVAEIQI.

This chain links TRBV6-6 with TRBJ2-5; 8 positions match TRBD2. This CDR3 has 13 residues. V was clipped by 8 bases and J by 5 bases; unmatched bases: 7. Germline V gene sequence: CDR1 MNHNY, CDR2 SVGAGI (reference sequence). Here the CDR3 reads CASEAGGRETQYF. CDR3 nucleotide sequence: TGTGCCAGCGAGGCGGGAGGCAGGGAGACCCAGTACTTC.

The chain is built from TRBV29-1 and TRBJ1-5; 9 nucleotides agree with TRBD1. Trimming took 4 bases from V and 4 from J; bases not matched to a gene: 2. Looked up from germline, CDR1 is SQVTM and CDR2 is ANQGSEA. CDR3 length equals 13 residues. The CDR3 region is CSVGGTGNQPQHF. The CDR3 DNA reads as TGCAGCGTTGGAGGGACAGGGAATCAGCCCCAGCATTTT.